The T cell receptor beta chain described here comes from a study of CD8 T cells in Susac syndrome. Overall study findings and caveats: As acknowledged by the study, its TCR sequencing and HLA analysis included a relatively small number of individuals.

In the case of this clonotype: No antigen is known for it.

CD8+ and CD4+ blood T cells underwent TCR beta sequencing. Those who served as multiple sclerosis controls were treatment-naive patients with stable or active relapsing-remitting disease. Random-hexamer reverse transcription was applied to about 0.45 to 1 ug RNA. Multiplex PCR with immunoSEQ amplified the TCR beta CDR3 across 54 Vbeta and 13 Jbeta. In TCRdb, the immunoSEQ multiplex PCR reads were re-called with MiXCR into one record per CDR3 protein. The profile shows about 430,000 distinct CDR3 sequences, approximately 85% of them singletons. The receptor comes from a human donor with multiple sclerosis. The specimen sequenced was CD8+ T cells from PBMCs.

The chain's CDR3 is CASSPGPGGTEAFF. The CDR3, as DNA: TGTGCCAGCAGCCCGGGACCCGGGGGGACTGAAGCTTTCTTT. The rearrangement links TRBV5-4 to TRBJ1-1, with D possibly being TRBD1 (5 bases). Germline values: CDR1 SGHNT, CDR2 YYREEE (reference sequence). The CDR3 spans 14 residues. Trimming pared 4 bases from V and 5 bases from J, leaving 15 bases between.